The text below deals with one T cell receptor beta chain. Germline values: CDR1 MGHDK, CDR2 SYGVNS. The J segment lost 9 bases and the V segment lost 7 bases, leaving 6 bases of the junction unmatched. The CDR3 runs 14 residues. The data derive from a study of CD8+CD57+ T cells in acquired aplastic anemia. Looking at the study overall: The study obtained an average of around 2.9 ug of DNA from sorted CD4+ and CD8+ cells.

Genomic DNA acted as the template from which TCR beta VDJ combination and CDR3 sequence profiling were carried out. TCRdb recomputed calls from the reads with MiXCR, one row per CDR3 protein. The sample has over 150,000 distinct CDR3 sequences, approximately 48% seen once. It was patients with CD8+CD57+ cell expansion by flow cytometry who were chosen for sequencing. Input material: sorted CD4+, CD8+, or CD8+CD57+ T cells (not recorded which) from PBMCs. The sequence was collected from a human donor with aplastic anemia. This chain links TRBV25-1 with TRBJ1-6, with 10 bases fitting TRBD1. The CDR3 region is CASTGTGAASPLHF. CDR3 nucleotide sequence: TGTGCCAGCACCGGGACAGGGGCGGCTTCACCCCTCCACTTT.